These T cell receptor beta chains were read from a single sample in a study of OX40 agonist ivuxolimab in advanced cancers. Repertoires were generated with immunoSEQ multiplex PCR, while TCRdb's copy carries only in-frame clones and drops some. The data hold over 60,000 clones, with 85% to 90% observed a single time. Here the sequenced sample was CD4+ or CD8+ T cells sorted from blood, taken in a trial of the OX40 agonist ivuxolimab. The receptors were gathered from an adult with an advanced solid tumor such as melanoma, head and neck, liver or kidney cancer. The CDR3 runs from the conserved cysteine through the conserved F or W. Fields, in order: clone size, D gene, J gene, CDR3 length, V gene, CDR3 protein, CDR3 DNA. The D gene is left open where the match is weak. A clone size is listed for some rows: how often the clone was seen (once, few, many), or a class if it is expanded.

size: NA; D: TRBD2; J: TRBJ2-4; length: 17; V: TRBV7-9; CDR3: CASSRASSASGENIQYF; DNA: TGTGCCAGCAGCAGAGCCTCTAGCGCTAGCGGAGAAAACATTCAGTACTTC
size: NA; D: NA; J: TRBJ1-2; length: 14; V: TRBV7-9; CDR3: CASSLVTGPLGYTF; DNA: TGTGCCAGCAGCTTAGTTACGGGTCCGTTGGGCTACACCTTC
size: NA; D: NA; J: TRBJ1-2; length: 12; V: TRBV2; CDR3: CASNRGNYGYTF; DNA: TGTGCCAGCAATCGGGGTAACTATGGCTACACCTTC
size: NA; D: NA; J: TRBJ2-5; length: 15; V: TRBV7-2; CDR3: CASSLSRGRWETQYF; DNA: TGTGCCAGCAGCCTGTCCCGGGGCAGGTGGGAGACCCAGTACTTC
size: NA; D: TRBD1; J: TRBJ2-7; length: 14; V: TRBV4-1; CDR3: CASSRTGTVDEQYF; DNA: TGCGCCAGCAGCCGAACCGGGACAGTCGACGAGCAGTACTTC
size: NA; D: TRBD2; J: TRBJ2-5; length: 12; V: TRBV6-1; CDR3: CASTLAKETQYF; DNA: TGTGCCAGCACACTAGCGAAAGAGACCCAGTACTTC
size: once; D: NA; J: TRBJ2-7; length: 13; V: TRBV29-1; CDR3: CSVEAGGGLEQYF; DNA: TGCAGCGTTGAAGCGGGCGGGGGCCTCGAGCAGTACTTC
size: NA; D: TRBD2; J: TRBJ2-3; length: 14; V: TRBV7-2; CDR3: CASPNSGPTDTQYF; DNA: TGTGCCAGCCCTAATAGCGGGCCTACAGATACGCAGTATTTT
size: NA; D: NA; J: TRBJ2-1; length: 14; V: TRBV7-3; CDR3: CASSKPGSYNEQFF; DNA: TGTGCCAGCAGCAAACCCGGGAGTTACAATGAGCAGTTCTTC
size: once; D: NA; J: TRBJ1-3; length: 14; V: TRBV7-8; CDR3: CASSPRGSGNTIYF; DNA: TGTGCCAGCAGCCCGCGGGGGTCCGGAAACACCATATATTTT
size: NA; D: NA; J: TRBJ1-3; length: 17; V: TRBV7-9; CDR3: CASNLLQGTNSGNTIYF; DNA: TGTGCCAGCAACCTCCTTCAGGGAACAAATTCTGGAAACACCATATATTTT
size: once; D: NA; J: TRBJ1-5; length: 17; V: TRBV15; CDR3: CATSRDSAGTSNQPQHF; DNA: TGTGCCACCAGCAGAGATTCTGCAGGCACTAGCAATCAGCCCCAGCATTTT
size: NA; D: TRBD2; J: TRBJ2-5; length: 16; V: TRBV9; CDR3: CASSVRGGGAVETQYF; DNA: TGTGCCAGCAGCGTAAGAGGCGGGGGGGCGGTAGAGACCCAGTACTTC
size: NA; D: TRBD2; J: TRBJ2-7; length: 15; V: TRBV28; CDR3: CASSPGLAGSYEQYF; DNA: TGTGCCAGCAGCCCCGGACTAGCGGGATCCTACGAGCAGTACTTC
size: NA; D: NA; J: TRBJ1-4; length: 13; V: TRBV29-1; CDR3: CSVRGGTNEKLFF; DNA: TGCAGCGTGCGAGGTGGAACTAATGAAAAACTGTTTTTT
size: NA; D: TRBD1; J: TRBJ2-7; length: 14; V: TRBV6-1; CDR3: CASIRDRVSYEQYF; DNA: TGTGCCAGCATTCGAGACAGGGTCTCCTACGAGCAGTACTTC
size: NA; D: NA; J: TRBJ2-7; length: 14; V: TRBV10-3; CDR3: CAISESEVSYEQYF; DNA: TGTGCCATCAGTGAGTCCGAAGTCTCCTACGAGCAGTACTTC
size: NA; D: TRBD1; J: TRBJ1-4; length: 18; V: TRBV7-3; CDR3: CASSSGTGSWATNEKLFF; DNA: TGTGCCAGCAGCTCGGGGACAGGAAGTTGGGCAACTAATGAAAAACTGTTTTTT
size: NA; D: TRBD2; J: TRBJ2-7; length: 15; V: TRBV30; CDR3: CAWAVVASGRGEQYF; DNA: TGTGCCTGGGCGGTGGTGGCTAGCGGGAGGGGCGAGCAGTACTTC
size: NA; D: NA; J: TRBJ1-3; length: 14; V: TRBV19; CDR3: CASCADVSGNTIYF; DNA: TGTGCCAGTTGCGCGGATGTCTCTGGAAACACCATATATTTT
size: NA; D: TRBD1; J: TRBJ1-4; length: 16; V: TRBV19; CDR3: CASSIQGARGNEKLFF; DNA: TGTGCCAGTAGTATACAGGGGGCACGGGGTAATGAAAAACTGTTTTTT
size: NA; D: TRBD1; J: TRBJ2-7; length: 15; V: TRBV7-3; CDR3: CASSLGQGAGYEQYF; DNA: TGTGCCAGCAGCCTGGGACAGGGGGCAGGATACGAGCAGTACTTC
size: once; D: TRBD1; J: TRBJ1-1; length: 13; V: TRBV5-1; CDR3: CASSDRGDTEAFF; DNA: TGCGCCAGCAGCGACAGGGGGGACACTGAAGCTTTCTTT
size: NA; D: NA; J: TRBJ1-5; length: 12; V: TRBV7-9; CDR3: CASEGSNQPQHF; DNA: TGTGCCAGCGAGGGGAGCAATCAGCCCCAGCATTTT
size: NA; D: NA; J: TRBJ1-3; length: 15; V: TRBV7-7; CDR3: CASSLNSNSGNTIYF; DNA: TGTGCTAGCAGCTTAAACAGCAACTCTGGAAACACCATATATTTT
size: once; D: NA; J: TRBJ2-3; length: 14; V: TRBV7-8; CDR3: CASSLAASIDTQYF; DNA: TGTGCCAGCAGCTTAGCAGCTAGTATAGATACGCAGTATTTT
size: NA; D: NA; J: TRBJ1-2; length: 13; V: TRBV5-4; CDR3: CASSFGWGEGYTF; DNA: TGTGCCAGCAGCTTCGGGTGGGGTGAGGGCTACACCTTC
size: NA; D: TRBD1; J: TRBJ1-2; length: 16; V: TRBV18; CDR3: CASSPGSGTGGFGYTF; DNA: TGTGCCAGCTCACCCGGTAGCGGGACAGGGGGCTTCGGCTACACCTTC
size: NA; D: NA; J: TRBJ1-4; length: 15; V: TRBV2; CDR3: CASSEGQGTNEKLFF; DNA: TGTGCCAGCAGTGAGGGGCAGGGTACTAATGAAAAACTGTTTTTT
size: NA; D: TRBD1; J: TRBJ1-2; length: 14; V: TRBV7-9; CDR3: CASTLGQGAYGYTF; DNA: TGTGCCAGCACCCTTGGACAGGGGGCTTATGGCTACACCTTC
size: NA; D: TRBD1; J: TRBJ2-2; length: 15; V: TRBV5-1; CDR3: CASSLGQGYTGELFF; DNA: TGCGCCAGCAGCTTGGGACAGGGATACACCGGGGAGCTGTTTTTT
size: NA; D: NA; J: TRBJ1-5; length: 15; V: TRBV5-1; CDR3: CASSLAGSLNQPQHF; DNA: TGCGCCAGCAGCTTGGCGGGCAGCTTAAATCAGCCCCAGCATTTT
size: NA; D: TRBD2; J: TRBJ2-1; length: 13; V: TRBV30; CDR3: CAWSRTSTMEQFF; DNA: TGTGCCTGGAGTCGGACTAGCACAATGGAGCAGTTCTTC
size: NA; D: NA; J: TRBJ2-5; length: 15; V: TRBV19; CDR3: CASSDPRGRQETQYF; DNA: TGTGCCAGTAGTGACCCCAGGGGCCGCCAAGAGACCCAGTACTTC
size: NA; D: NA; J: TRBJ2-5; length: 16; V: TRBV10-3; CDR3: CAISESTPGQVETQYF; DNA: TGTGCCATCAGTGAGTCGACTCCGGGTCAGGTGGAGACCCAGTACTTC
size: NA; D: NA; J: TRBJ1-3; length: 14; V: TRBV15; CDR3: CATRSGGEGNTIYF; DNA: TGTGCCACCAGATCTGGGGGGGAAGGAAACACCATATATTTT
size: NA; D: NA; J: TRBJ2-7; length: 12; V: TRBV10-1; CDR3: CASSPSGGEQYF; DNA: TGCGCCAGCAGTCCTAGTGGAGGCGAGCAGTACTTC
size: NA; D: TRBD2; J: TRBJ2-7; length: 18; V: TRBV2; CDR3: CASSPGLAGRVSDYEQYF; DNA: TGTGCCAGCAGTCCGGGACTAGCGGGAAGGGTGAGTGACTACGAGCAGTACTTC
size: once; D: NA; J: TRBJ1-2; length: 16; V: TRBV9; CDR3: CASSVGQGILNYGYTF; DNA: TGTGCCAGCAGCGTAGGCCAGGGGATACTAAACTATGGCTACACCTTC
size: NA; D: TRBD1; J: TRBJ2-5; length: 16; V: TRBV18; CDR3: CASSPGDRGRQETQYF; DNA: TGTGCCAGCTCACCGGGGGACAGGGGGAGACAGGAGACCCAGTACTTC
size: NA; D: TRBD1; J: TRBJ1-1; length: 16; V: TRBV19; CDR3: CASSPAGTGLNTEAFF; DNA: TGTGCCAGTAGCCCCGCCGGGACAGGGCTAAACACTGAAGCTTTCTTT
size: once; D: NA; J: TRBJ1-6; length: 16; V: TRBV6-5; CDR3: CASSYSFTVNNSPLHF; DNA: TGTGCCAGCAGTTACTCGTTCACAGTGAATAATTCACCCCTCCACTTT
size: NA; D: NA; J: TRBJ2-3; length: 15; V: TRBV11-2; CDR3: CASSFNLQGTDTQYF; DNA: TGTGCCAGCAGCTTTAACCTCCAGGGCACAGATACGCAGTATTTT
size: NA; D: TRBD2; J: TRBJ2-5; length: 15; V: TRBV5-6; CDR3: CASSLLASGVETQYF; DNA: TGTGCCAGCAGCTTGCTCGCTAGCGGGGTGGAGACCCAGTACTTC
size: NA; D: NA; J: TRBJ2-1; length: 12; V: TRBV6-1; CDR3: CASSEARREQFF; DNA: TGTGCCAGCAGTGAAGCGAGACGAGAGCAGTTCTTC
size: NA; D: NA; J: TRBJ1-1; length: 14; V: TRBV7-2; CDR3: CASSSPQGRAEAFF; DNA: TGTGCCAGCAGCAGCCCACAGGGTAGGGCTGAAGCTTTCTTT
size: NA; D: TRBD1; J: TRBJ1-4; length: 17; V: TRBV2; CDR3: CASSVRGLAATNEKLFF; DNA: TGTGCCAGCAGTGTAAGGGGGCTAGCTGCAACTAATGAAAAACTGTTTTTT
size: NA; D: NA; J: TRBJ2-7; length: 13; V: TRBV5-1; CDR3: CASSRSGNYEQYF; DNA: TGCGCCAGCAGCCGATCGGGAAACTACGAGCAGTACTTC
size: NA; D: NA; J: TRBJ1-2; length: 14; V: TRBV11-3; CDR3: CASTITGTNYGYTF; DNA: TGTGCCAGCACCATAACAGGGACCAACTATGGCTACACCTTC
size: once; D: NA; J: TRBJ2-3; length: 13; V: TRBV11-2; CDR3: CASSRELTDTQYF; DNA: TGTGCCAGCAGCCGGGAACTCACAGATACGCAGTATTTT
size: few; D: TRBD1; J: TRBJ2-7; length: 13; V: TRBV6-5; CDR3: CASSRDRPYEQYF; DNA: TGTGCCAGCAGCCGGGACAGACCCTACGAGCAGTACTTC